The 12 T cell receptor beta chains below all came from one sample that was sequenced in a study of shared clonotypes between healthy human individuals. Sequencing used immunoSEQ multiplex PCR; TCRdb keeps in-frame clones, though not all of them. The sample contains approximately 470,000 clones, over 70% of which appear only once. The sequencing input was PBMCs. These receptors were collected from a woman between 40 and 55 years old in good health. Some clones in this sample may be carry-over from other donors' samples.

The gene calls are TRBV30 and TRBJ2-1, with 7 bases lining up with TRBD2. The J segment lost 2 bases and the V segment lost 4 bases, leaving 8 bases of the junction unmatched. This CDR3 has 15 residues. Germline V gene lookup returns CDR1 GTSNPN and CDR2 SVGIG (reference sequence). The CDR3 DNA sequence: TGTGCCTGGACCCCTGGAGGGAGGGCCTACAATGAGCAGTTCTTC. This encodes CAWTPGGRAYNEQFF.

This clone was detected a few times. V usage is TRBV18 and J usage is TRBJ1-3; D might be TRBD1 (6 bases). V dropped 10 bases and J dropped 1 base, with 14 bases sitting between them. Per the germline V gene, CDR1 is KGHSH and CDR2 is LQKENI. The CDR3 covers 14 residues. The CDR3: CATRTGASGNTIYF. For the CDR3, the DNA is TGTGCCACAAGAACGGGGGCGTCTGGAAACACCATATATTTT.

This rearrangement joins TRBV28 to TRBJ2-1; no clear D. Germline V gene lookup returns CDR1 MDHEN and CDR2 SYDVKM. This CDR3 is built from 12 residues. The V end lost 6 bases, the J end lost 10 bases, and 13 bases lay between the germline ends. The CDR3 bases are TGTGCCAGCAGCCCATCCGAGCTAGAGCAGTTCTTC. Amino acids: CASSPSELEQFF.

This clone was seen only a few times. This may arise from a read error, as a much more abundant clone is one base away. The sample has other DNA sequences that encode this CDR3 too. This chain joins TRBV5-4 and TRBJ2-7, with TRBD1 matching over 7 bases. Germline lookup yields CDR1 SGHNT and CDR2 YYREEE (reference sequence). This CDR3 is built from 14 residues. The CDR3 region has the DNA TGTGCCGGCAGCCCAGACAGGGCGGTCGGCGAGCAGTACTTC. Amino acids: CAGSPDRAVGEQYF.

The J gene is TRBJ2-6, the V gene TRBV19; D not resolved. Germline lookup yields CDR1 LNHDA and CDR2 SQIVND (reference sequence). The V end lost 9 bases, the J end lost 0 bases, and 6 bases lay between the germline ends. This CDR3 has 13 residues. CDR3 DNA: TGTGCCAGCCGGAGCTCTGGGGCCAACGTCCTGACTTTC. It is translated as CASRSSGANVLTF.

The chain uses TRBV5-6 and TRBJ1-2, with a tentative D call TRBD1 (6 bases). CDR1 SGHDT and CDR2 YYEEEE come from the germline V gene. The V end was cut by 2 bases, the J end by 4 bases, with 12 bases between. The CDR3 length is 14 residues. The CDR3 spells CASSFSGQLYGYTF. CDR3 DNA: TGTGCCAGCAGCTTTAGCGGACAGCTCTATGGCTACACCTTC.

This clone was found a few times. This chain connects TRBV5-1 to TRBJ2-7; D might be TRBD1 or TRBD2, each matching 5 bases. The CDR3 contains 12 residues. Trimming removed 7 bases from V and 3 bases from J, with 11 bases in between. Germline V gene sequence: CDR1 SGHRS, CDR2 YFSETQ. The CDR3 region has the DNA TGCGCCAGCGGGGACCAGGGCTACGAGCAGTACTTC. It codes for CASGDQGYEQYF.

The table lists this clone with many counts. The sample has other DNA sequences that encode this CDR3 too. V and J are TRBV10-2 and TRBJ2-7; 7 bases are shared with TRBD1. Germline lookup yields CDR1 WSHSY and CDR2 SAAADI. The trim removed 3 bases at V and 3 bases at J, leaving 8 bases unmatched. CDR3 size: 15 residues. The CDR3 protein is CASSDSTGSGYEQYF. Here the CDR3 DNA reads TGCGCCAGCAGTGATTCGACAGGGTCTGGCTACGAGCAGTACTTC.

The genes are TRBV2 and TRBJ1-2, with D possibly matching TRBD1 (5 bases). The CDR3 loop spans 12 amino acids. Between the trimmed V and J ends, which lost 6 bases and 4 bases, there was a span of 9 bases. Germline CDR1 SNHLY, CDR2 FYNNEI. The CDR3 region is CASSAGPYGYTF. In DNA form, the CDR3 reads TGTGCCAGCAGCGCGGGACCCTATGGCTACACCTTC.

V gene TRBV20-1 combines with J gene TRBJ2-7, with a tentative D call TRBD2 (6 bases). CDR3 length equals 11 residues. In germline, CDR1 is DFQATT, CDR2 SNEGSKA (reference sequence). V shed 6 bases and J shed 4 bases, with 10 bases lying between them. The CDR3: CSAPRGYEQYF. The CDR3 DNA follows: TGCAGTGCCCCCCGGGGGTACGAGCAGTACTTC.

The rearrangement joins TRBV7-6 to TRBJ2-3; unclear D gene. Germline values: CDR1 SGHVS, CDR2 FNYEAQ. The CDR3 totals 12 residues. The V and J ends lost 2 bases and 4 bases respectively, with 4 bases between them. CDR3 nucleotides: TGTGCCAGCAGCTTATACCCAGATACGCAGTATTTT. It translates to CASSLYPDTQYF.

This chain uses TRBV5-6 with TRBJ2-7, with TRBD2 matching over 7 bases. CDR1 and CDR2 from the germline V gene are SGHDT and YYEEEE. J was trimmed by 5 bases and V by 6 bases; bases with no gene match: 20. The CDR3 loop spans 17 amino acids. This CDR3 is CASTRIAGAAHPHEQYF. In DNA form, the CDR3 reads TGTGCCAGCACGCGAATCGCGGGAGCGGCCCACCCCCACGAGCAGTACTTC.